The clone carrying this T cell receptor (beta chain) was counted a few times. Aged about 6 to 100, donors were systemically healthy Caucasians from Russia. The CDR3 runs 13 residues. V was shortened by 3 bases and J by 7 bases, with 10 bases between the two germline ends. Per germline, CDR1 DFQATT and CDR2 SNEGSKA (reference sequence). The record originates from a study of blood T cells in healthy people across ages. Sample-barcoded 5' priming and a J-beta primer mix drove a second PCR of 7 to 11 cycles. Each cDNA molecule, via a template-switch adaptor with 12 random nucleotides, was tagged. MiXCR was run by TCRdb on the 5' RACE reads, yielding one entry per CDR3 protein. The sample includes under 850,000 distinct CDR3 sequences, around 34% of them seen just once.

The sequenced material came from blood. This TCR was recovered from a man younger than 35 in good health. The V gene is TRBV20-1, the J gene TRBJ1-6; D is unresolved. The CDR3 coding sequence is TGCAGTGCTAGTGAGGACGTCAATTCACCCCTCCACTTT. Protein product: CSASEDVNSPLHF.